The T cell receptor beta chain under discussion was sequenced for a study of lymphopenia after photon versus proton radiotherapy (dated by TCRdb to between 2017 and 2020). Broadly, across the study: The study compared the immunological effects of photon versus proton radiation therapy in patients with gastrointestinal tumors who developed high-grade lymphopenia. The study was designed to characterize how the impact on the immune system differs between the two radiation modalities. The cohort comprised roughly 20 patients with gastrointestinal tumors who received either photon or proton therapy and then developed lymphopenia. The full study reports these points: After the lymphocyte count nadir, photon-treated repertoires showed oligoclonal expansion, especially of CD8+ Temra cells, which drove the drop in diversity. Relative stability during treatment was observed in proton-treated patients, whereas loss of naive T cells and TCR diversity and gain of effector/memory populations were observed in photon-treated patients. The authors looked at the survival association only in patients who died, and they framed better survival with proton therapy as a possibility rather than a demonstrated result. Across the cohort, a larger post-nadir drop in TCR diversity was inversely correlated with overall survival time among patients who died.

Library preparation was by the immunoSEQ multiplex PCR assay. Alongside multiparametric flow cytometry, deep sequencing of rearranged TCR beta loci was used to profile the T cell repertoires. TCRdb took this table from immuneACCESS and kept in-frame rearrangements with V and J called. Such tables lack part of the clones; where checked against another copy, unresolved V genes explain under half of the gap, and the rest is unexplained. This sample lists 22,000 or so clones; approximately 84% were detected once. Of the sample, over 2.5% is held by the ten largest clones. On this clone itself: It lacks a known antigen. Nothing much larger sits one base from this clone, and base qualities are not available.

Based on the germline V gene, the CDR1 and CDR2 sequences are KGHSH and LQKENI. At the junction V is shortened by 3 bases and J by 4 bases, with 22 bases in between. Reading from cysteine to phenylalanine, the CDR3 counts 17 amino acids. Only the CDR3 DNA is retained, 51 bases long and in frame from the first base. The source material was peripheral blood, sampled from a patient treated with photon-based radiotherapy. This TCR came from a woman aged 45-60 years with pancreatic cancer. This chain is built from TRBV18 and TRBJ2-7; perhaps TRBD1 is the D gene, with 6 bases matching. Here is the DNA: TGTGCCAGCTCACCCGTCCCGGGACAAAGGGCGTTTTACGAGCAGTACTTC. This is translated as CASSPVPGQRAFYEQYF.